This T cell receptor (beta chain) comes out of a study of T cell repertoires in cytomegalovirus infection. For the study at large: The study used recently identified HLA-C-restricted and well-studied HLA-B-restricted CMV epitopes. Matching HLA type, along with CMV infection, was indicated by public TCR beta signatures.

MiXCR, applied by TCRdb to the reads, yields one record per CDR3 protein. The data contain about 700,000 distinct CDR3 sequences, roughly 36% of them singletons. In the case of this clonotype: The antigen is undetermined.

Study conclusions and caveats: Cumulative frequency of public TCR beta families picked out carriers of CMV plus the relevant HLA.

CDR3 length: 15 amino acids. With V trimmed by 4 bases and J by 8 bases, 14 bases remained unmatched. The germline V gene has CDR1 SGHNT and CDR2 YYREEE (reference sequence). The sequence derives from a human donor in good health (CMV status not recorded). Some clones in this sample may be carry-over from other donors' samples. The rearrangement links TRBV5-4 to TRBJ1-2; 7 bases fit TRBD1. The sample here was cultured PBMCs, taken from culture after CMV antigen stimulation. As DNA, the CDR3 is TGTGCCAGCAGCGAAAGACAGGGACAGTGGACGGGCTACACCTTC. Its protein is CASSERQGQWTGYTF. Filled out from reference TRBV5-4 and TRBJ1-2, the complete variable domain reads ETGVTQSPTHLIKTRGQQVTLRCSSQSGHNTVSWYQQALGQGPQFIFQYYREEENGRGNFPPRFSGLQFPNYSSELNVNALELDDSALYLCASSERQGQWTGYTFGSGTRLTVV.